A few counts support the clone carrying this T cell receptor (beta chain). This entry comes from a study of blood T cells in healthy people across ages. Each sample yielded at least 7 million isolated PBMCs. A sample-barcoded 5' primer and a J-beta primer mix were used in a second PCR of roughly 7 to 12 cycles. TCRdb called the 5' RACE reads again in MiXCR, with one record for every CDR3 protein. Of 800,000 or so distinct CDR3 sequences in the sample, 20% to 25% are singletons; the top ten hold approximately 3.7%. These sequences were also reported in another study, on T cells of mothers and their children. That study reports: In cDNA synthesis, all of the extracted RNA was used at around 1.5 ug per 15 ul. Maternal samples each gave over 8.5 million TCR beta CDR3 reads, and child samples approximately 3 million each.

This receptor was obtained from a boy aged 5-17 years in good health. Sequencing was performed on blood.

The CDR3 DNA follows: TGCAGTGCTTCAAGGGGAGATTCACTTTCCTACGAGCAGTACTTC. Its translation: CSASRGDSLSYEQYF. The V and J genes are TRBV20-1 and TRBJ2-7, with D perhaps given as TRBD1 or TRBD2 (5 bases each). The ends were cut back, 5 bases at V and 1 base at J, with 18 bases in the middle. The CDR3 loop spans 15 amino acids. Germline V CDR1 and CDR2: DFQATT, SNEGSKA (reference sequence).